This T cell receptor (beta chain) was profiled in a study of tumor and adjacent non-tumor tissue in lung cancer. On the study more broadly: Histology: 12 adenocarcinoma, 2 squamous cell carcinoma, 1 small cell lung cancer. Samples averaged roughly 4.4 million productive TCRbeta reads each. Study results and caveats: Top 100 clones took a larger repertoire share in normal lung.

The library came from three nested PCR rounds adapted from ARM-PCR protocols. TCRdb re-analysed the multiplex PCR reads in MiXCR, keeping a single row per CDR3 protein. The sample lists 89,000 or so distinct CDR3 sequences; roughly three fifths were seen once. This clonotype was found many times. Its cognate antigen is unknown. RNA was extracted from bulk tissue without any cell sorting. What was sequenced was lung tumor tissue. This receptor was obtained from a man between 65 and 85 years old with non-small cell lung cancer.

The CDR3 loop is CAWTPGGGGATGELFF. Here the CDR3 DNA reads TGTGCCTGGACCCCCGGTGGCGGGGGTGCCACCGGGGAGCTGTTTTTT. The rearrangement joins TRBV30 to TRBJ2-2; 7 nucleotides align to TRBD2. The CDR3 is 16 amino acids. Germline V lookup: CDR1 GTSNPN, CDR2 SVGIG (reference sequence). After removal of 4 bases from V and 4 bases from J, the junction contained 12 bases not matched to a gene.